This T cell receptor (beta chain) was identified during a study of blood T cell repertoires in COVID-19. Across the whole study: From the United States, Italy and Spain came samples of acute and convalescent COVID-19. The cDNA or gDNA used as material had been derived from T cells, B-cell-depleted T cells, or PBMCs.

Per the study methods: Amplification of reference gene primers was used by the study to estimate nucleated cell counts. Generated by immunoSEQ multiplex PCR, the TCRdb table keeps only in-frame clones and is missing some. The DNA gave D and trimming, while V, J and clone size come from that table. The table records roughly 120,000 clones, 80% to 90% of them present only once. The V and J ends lost 1 base and 3 bases, in that order; junction bases with no gene match: 1. CDR3 length: 14 amino acids. Germline-derived CDR1 and CDR2 are MNHNS and SASEGT. The sample was peripheral blood. This clonotype was sampled from a woman aged 45-65 years with active or convalescent COVID-19. This sequence joins TRBV6-1 and TRBJ2-7, with 9 nucleotides matching TRBD2. The CDR3 DNA reads TGTGCCAGCAGTGAAGTAGCGGGAGACTACGAGCAGTACTTC. Translation gives CASSEVAGDYEQYF.